These 7 T cell receptor beta chains were all obtained from the same sample, sequenced in a study of beta chain features in type 1 diabetes. Study-wide results and caveats: TCRB CDR3 length was moderately but significantly reduced in all four CD4+ subsets of Type 1 diabetes patients.

What was sequenced were expressed TCRB transcripts, since all of the isolated RNA had been reverse transcribed. The protocol was immunoSEQ multiplex PCR, while the TCRdb copy is restricted to in-frame clones and leaves out a portion. Of 250,000 or so clones listed, around 21% were seen once; the top ten hold 0.025% to 0.035%. For these receptors, no antigen is known. Sequencing was performed on naive CD4+ T cells from blood. The receptors originated from a woman in her forties with type 1 diabetes.

This clone was observed a handful of times. The genes are TRBV4-2 and TRBJ2-2; D ambiguous. This CDR3 is 14 amino acids long. V was shortened by 7 bases and J by 2 bases, with 11 bases between the two germline ends. Germline lookup yields CDR1 LGHNA and CDR2 YNFKEQ. The DNA for the CDR3 is TGTGCCAGCACCCCCCGCAGAAACACCGGGGAGCTGTTTTTT. Translation gives CASTPRRNTGELFF.

This sequence joins TRBV28 and TRBJ2-7; the D is unclear. Looked up from germline, CDR1 is MDHEN and CDR2 is SYDVKM. The CDR3 spans 13 residues. The germline V and J ends were trimmed by 5 bases and 3 bases, with 11 bases remaining between them. The DNA for the CDR3 is TGTGCCAGCAGTAACACAAAGATCTACGAGCAGTACTTC. This translates into CASSNTKIYEQYF. The entire variable domain, with the rest obtained from reference TRBV28 and TRBJ2-7, is as follows: DVKVTQSSRYLVKRTGEKVFLECVQDMDHENMFWYRQDPGLGLRLIYFSYDVKMKEKGDIPEGYSVSREKKERFSLILESASTNQTSMYLCASSNTKIYEQYFGPGTRLTVT.

This clone was counted between two and nine times. One end of the junction does not line up with germline, which may come from a read error. The chain combines TRBV7-7 with TRBJ2-7, with D possibly being TRBD2 (6 bases). The CDR3 has 13 amino acids. Germline assignment: CDR1 SSHAT and CDR2 FNYEAQ (reference sequence). The CDR3 DNA follows: TGTGCTAGCAGCTTTGGAGGGTCCTACGAGCAGTACTTC. The encoded protein is CASSFGGSYEQYF. The variable domain in full, completed from reference TRBV7-7 and TRBJ2-7, reads GAGVSQSPRYKVTKRGQDVTLRCDPISSHATLYWYQQALGQGPEFLTYFNYEAQPDKSGLPSDRFSAERPEGSISTLTIQRTEQRDSAMYRCASSFGGSYEQYFGPGTRLTVT.

This clone has more than one count but fewer than ten. The genes are TRBV21-1 and TRBJ2-3; the D call of TRBD2 is as the table states it, not checked on the DNA. TRBV21-1 is flagged as a pseudogene. The CDR3 length is 15 residues. The CDR3 bases are TGTGCCAGCAGCAAATCGGCGGGGGACACAGATACGCAGTATTTT. Protein product: CASSKSAGDTDTQYF.

This chain joins TRBV15 and TRBJ2-7, with D unresolved. There are 14 residues in the CDR3. The germline V and J ends were trimmed by 3 bases and 6 bases, with 15 bases remaining between them. Germline loops: CDR1 LNHNV, CDR2 YYDKDF (reference sequence). CDR3 sequence (DNA): TGTGCCACCAGCAGGGTGGCTGCCCAGTCCGAGCAGTACTTC. This encodes CATSRVAAQSEQYF.

This clone was seen a few times. The chain combines TRBV5-4 with TRBJ2-1, with D unresolved. CDR1 and CDR2 (germline): SGHNT, YYREEE (reference sequence). V was clipped by 0 bases and J by 4 bases, with 8 bases between them. CDR3 length: 14 residues. CDR3 nucleotides: TGTGCCAGCAGCTTGGGGCCCGTTTACAATGAGCAGTTCTTC. Translated: CASSLGPVYNEQFF.

V is TRBV28 and J is TRBJ2-3; 9 bases map to TRBD2. Trimming at V came to 5 bases and at J to 1 base, leaving 4 bases not matched to a gene. Germline V gene lookup returns CDR1 MDHEN and CDR2 SYDVKM. CDR3 size: 15 residues. In DNA, the CDR3 is TGTGCCAGCAGTGGCGGGGGGGCCGGCACAGATACGCAGTATTTT. It encodes CASSGGGAGTDTQYF.